This T cell receptor delta chain was captured by sequencing in a study of gamma-delta T cells after stem cell transplantation. TCRdb repeated clone calling on the RT-PCR reads with CATT. The sample carries about 2,500 delta-chain clones, over 35% recorded once. V lost 0 bases to trimming and J lost 5 bases; unmatched junction nucleotides: 3. The germline gives CDR1 GEAIGNYY, CDR2 EKD. This CDR3 has 14 residues. This receptor was identified in a human donor. It is not recorded whose cells these are; they may come from a transplant donor. V and J are TRDV2 and TRDJ1; 9 bases agree with TRDD3. Material for sequencing was gamma-delta T cells. The CDR3 DNA follows: TGTGCCTGTGACACCGTGGGGGATAGGGATAAACTCATCTTT. It translates to CACDTVGDRDKLIF.